This record covers a single TCR beta chain. The CDR3 loop spans 15 amino acids. Trimming stripped 6 bases from V and 2 bases from J, with 15 bases between. Germline lookup yields CDR1 LGHDT and CDR2 YNNKEL (reference sequence). In the source study's methods: Estimates of nucleated cell counts were drawn from the amplification of reference gene primers. Assay used: immunoSEQ multiplex PCR; TCRdb lists only in-frame clones, some missing. That table is the source of V, J and clone size, and D and trimming were worked out from the DNA. The data show fewer than 85,000 clones, about 87% seen once. This record comes from a study of blood T cell repertoires in COVID-19. Study background: Acute and convalescent COVID-19 samples came from the United States, Italy and Spain. Nucleic acid was either cDNA or gDNA, and it came from T cells, B-cell-depleted T cells, or PBMCs.

The TCR comes from a human donor in a cohort sampled during active COVID-19. The specimen was peripheral blood. The rearrangement links TRBV3-1 (or the pseudogene TRBV3-2) to TRBJ2-3; D possibly corresponds to TRBD2 (6 bases). CDR3: CASRSGLIPTDTQYF. The CDR3 coding sequence is TGTGCCAGCAGATCCGGACTAATCCCCACAGATACGCAGTATTTT.